Listed below are T cell receptor beta chains from one sample, sequenced in a study of T cells in Graves' hyperthyroidism and ophthalmopathy. MiXCR, run by TCRdb on the multiplex PCR reads, gives a single entry per CDR3 protein. The repertoire holds roughly 740,000 distinct CDR3 sequences, with roughly 15% as singletons. Source material: blood. The origin of the receptors is a man younger than 35 with Graves' hyperthyroidism. Both conserved end residues are part of each CDR3. Each record gives: J gene, clone size, D gene, V gene, CDR3 DNA, CDR3 protein. D genes are given only for firm matches. Size is omitted from some rows. Given values are once, few, many or a class for expanded clones.

J: TRBJ1-2; size: NA; D: NA; V: TRBV24-1; DNA: TGTGCCACCAGTGATTCTTGGGGGACGGACGATGGCTACACCTTC; CDR3: CATSDSWGTDDGYTF
J: TRBJ1-2; size: NA; D: TRBD1; V: TRBV10-3; DNA: TGTGCCATCAGTGACCGAGACAGGGCGGCCTATGGCTACACCTTC; CDR3: CAISDRDRAAYGYTF
J: TRBJ1-6; size: NA; D: NA; V: TRBV25-1; DNA: TGTGCCAGCCTTCCGAACAGAGATTCACCCCTCCACTTT; CDR3: CASLPNRDSPLHF
J: TRBJ2-3; size: few; D: NA; V: TRBV27; DNA: TGTGCCAGCACTCCATTGGGGGGGGCACCAGATACGCAGTATTTT; CDR3: CASTPLGGAPDTQYF
J: TRBJ2-3; size: many; D: NA; V: TRBV20-1; DNA: TGCAGTGCCTCAAGGACTCCTGCAGTTTCGCAGTATTTT; CDR3: CSASRTPAVSQYF
J: TRBJ2-7; size: many; D: TRBD2; V: TRBV7-2; DNA: TGTGCCAGCAGCTACGGACTAGCGGGAGACGAGCAGTACTTC; CDR3: CASSYGLAGDEQYF
J: TRBJ2-7; size: NA; D: NA; V: TRBV4-3; DNA: TGCGCCAGCAGTAGAAATTTGGAATACGAGCAGTACTTC; CDR3: CASSRNLEYEQYF
J: TRBJ2-1; size: NA; D: TRBD2; V: TRBV5-1; DNA: TGCGCCAGCAGCTTGGTTATTAGCGGGAGGCCCGGTGAGCAGTTCTTC; CDR3: CASSLVISGRPGEQFF
J: TRBJ1-1; size: few; D: NA; V: TRBV20-1; DNA: TGCAGTGCACCGACGGGGCGGCCCTCGAACACTGAAGCTTTCTTT; CDR3: CSAPTGRPSNTEAFF
J: TRBJ2-7; size: many; D: NA; V: TRBV27; DNA: TGTGCCAGCAGATTAAGCGGAAGGAGCTCCTACGAGCAGTACTTC; CDR3: CASRLSGRSSYEQYF
J: TRBJ2-7; size: NA; D: NA; V: TRBV6-2/TRBV6-3; DNA: TGTGCCAGCAGTTATGGAGTCGGTCACTACGAGCAGTACTTC; CDR3: CASSYGVGHYEQYF
J: TRBJ2-3; size: NA; D: TRBD2; V: TRBV6-5; DNA: TGTGCCAGCAGTTCCTGCCGGGACTACACTCTAGTCACAGATACGCAGTATTTT; CDR3: CASSSCRDYTLVTDTQYF
J: TRBJ2-5; size: many; D: NA; V: TRBV11-3; DNA: TGTGCCAGCAGCCCCTCGTCTCGGAACCGAGGGACCCAGTACTTC; CDR3: CASSPSSRNRGTQYF
J: TRBJ1-2; size: NA; D: NA; V: TRBV9; DNA: TGTGCCAGCAGCGCGCCCGGACGGGATTATGATGGCTACACCTTC; CDR3: CASSAPGRDYDGYTF
J: TRBJ1-2; size: many; D: NA; V: TRBV2; DNA: TGTGCCACCCTCGGTTCGCGGGGTACTAACTATGGCTACACCTTC; CDR3: CATLGSRGTNYGYTF
J: TRBJ2-6; size: NA; D: NA; V: TRBV2; DNA: TGTGCCAGCAGAGAAACGGGAGGGGCCAACGTCCTGACTTTC; CDR3: CASRETGGANVLTF